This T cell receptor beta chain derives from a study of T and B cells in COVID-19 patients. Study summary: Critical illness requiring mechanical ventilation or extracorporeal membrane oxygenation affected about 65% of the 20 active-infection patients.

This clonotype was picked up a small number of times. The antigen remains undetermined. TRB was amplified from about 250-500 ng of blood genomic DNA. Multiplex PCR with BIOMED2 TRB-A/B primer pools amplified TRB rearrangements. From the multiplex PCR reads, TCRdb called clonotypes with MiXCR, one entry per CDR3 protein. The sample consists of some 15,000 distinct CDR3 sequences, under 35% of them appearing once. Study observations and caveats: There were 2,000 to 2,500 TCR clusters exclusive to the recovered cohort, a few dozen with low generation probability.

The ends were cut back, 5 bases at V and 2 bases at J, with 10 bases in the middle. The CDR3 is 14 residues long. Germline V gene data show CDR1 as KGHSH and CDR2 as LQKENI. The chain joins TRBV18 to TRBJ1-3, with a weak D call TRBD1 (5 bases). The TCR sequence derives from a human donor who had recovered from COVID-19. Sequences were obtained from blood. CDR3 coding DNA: TGTGCCAGCTCAATTGACAGTCCTGGAAACACCATATATTTT. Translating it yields CASSIDSPGNTIYF.